Sequencing of this T cell receptor beta chain was carried out in a study of cytomegalovirus exposure and HLA in healthy donors. 13 Jbeta primers and 60 Vbeta primers were used for the PCR. Method: immunoSEQ multiplex PCR; TCRdb's copy keeps in-frame clones and lacks some. The table has some 150,000 clones, more than 70% seen once; the top ten hold roughly 4%. The germline V gene has CDR1 SGDLS and CDR2 YYNGEE. V lost 2 bases, J lost 0 bases, and 4 bases stayed unmatched. This CDR3 is built from 16 residues. The sequence derives from a man aged 50 to 59 in good health and CMV-seropositive. The V call is TRBV9, the J call TRBJ2-1, with 8 bases identical to TRBD2. The specimen was PBMCs. The CDR3 sequence: CASSVTSGSSYNEQFF. The CDR3 region has the DNA TGTGCCAGCAGCGTCACTAGCGGTAGCTCCTACAATGAGCAGTTCTTC.